This passage covers 9 T cell receptor beta chains from one sample sequenced in a study of blood T cell repertoires in COVID-19. Assay used: immunoSEQ multiplex PCR; TCRdb lists only in-frame clones, some missing. This sample has approximately 120,000 clones, with about four fifths found just once. Material: peripheral blood. These receptors all come from a man older than 75 with active or convalescent COVID-19.

The rearrangement links TRBV5-8 to TRBJ2-2; D call uncertain. Germline loops: CDR1 SGHTS, CDR2 YDEGEE. The length of the CDR3 is 16 residues. With 1 base removed from V and 0 bases from J, the gap between germline ends came to 10 bases. Here the CDR3 DNA reads TGTGCCAGCAGCTTGCGGCAGGTGTCGAACACCGGGGAGCTGTTTTTT. Its translation is CASSLRQVSNTGELFF. Full variable domain (rest looked up from reference TRBV5-8 and TRBJ2-2): EAGVTQSPTHLIKTRGQQATLRCSPISGHTSVYWYQQALGLGLQFLLWYDEGEERNRGNFPPRFSGRQFPNYSSELNVNALELEDSALYLCASSLRQVSNTGELFFGEGSRLTVL.

The chain joins TRBV30 to TRBJ2-2; no reliable D call. Germline assignment: CDR1 GTSNPN and CDR2 SVGIG (reference sequence). V was trimmed by 4 bases and J by 7 bases, leaving 7 bases between them. The CDR3 length is 11 residues. The CDR3 DNA follows: TGTGCCTGGAAATTCAACGGGGAGCTGTTTTTT. This sequence encodes CAWKFNGELFF.

The rearrangement links TRBV2 to TRBJ2-2; 8 bases are shared with TRBD1. The CDR3 length is 15 residues. Germline lookup yields CDR1 SNHLY and CDR2 FYNNEI. The V gene end was trimmed by 3 bases and the J gene end by 5 bases; junction bases not matched to a gene: 5. Here the CDR3 DNA reads TGTGCCAGCAGTGAGCAGGGGGCTGAGACCGGGGAGCTGTTTTTT. Its protein is CASSEQGAETGELFF.

In this sample, this clone turned up once. The V and J genes are TRBV6-5 and TRBJ1-4; D is ambiguous. The V end lost 2 bases, the J end lost 8 bases, and 12 bases lay between the germline ends. Germline loops: CDR1 MNHEY, CDR2 SVGAGI. The CDR3 contains 14 residues. This chain's CDR3 is CASSYGLSGEKLFF. The DNA for the CDR3 is TGTGCCAGCAGTTACGGACTCTCGGGGGAAAAACTGTTTTTT.

J is TRBJ2-3 and V is TRBV5-1; 12 bases agree with TRBD2. The CDR3 totals 17 residues. With 3 bases clipped from V and 3 bases from J, the junction kept 8 bases outside the gene matches. Looked up from germline, CDR1 is SGHRS and CDR2 is YFSETQ. The CDR3: CASSSGVLAGGTDTQYF. The CDR3 nucleotides are TGCGCCAGCAGCTCCGGGGTACTAGCGGGGGGTACAGATACGCAGTATTTT.

The V gene is TRBV10-2, the J gene TRBJ2-7, with 12 bases aligning to TRBD1. The CDR3 runs 16 residues. V was clipped by 6 bases and J by 2 bases; unmatched bases: 8. The germline CDR1 and CDR2 sequences are WSHSY and SAAADI. The CDR3 loop reads CASRGGQGALTYEQYF. CDR3 bases: TGCGCCAGCAGGGGGGGACAGGGGGCCCTAACCTACGAGCAGTACTTC.

The chain joins TRBV7-6 to TRBJ1-3, with 7 nucleotides matching TRBD1. Germline CDR1 and CDR2: SGHVS and FNYEAQ. The CDR3 contains 16 residues. Germline trimming cut 5 bases from V and 2 bases from J; bases unmatched to any gene: 9. The CDR3 DNA reads as TGTGCCAGCAGCCAACGACGGCAGGGGGCTGGAAACACCATATATTTT. This sequence encodes CASSQRRQGAGNTIYF.

This clone was counted only a few times. The chain couples TRBV7-8 to TRBJ2-1; 7 bases are shared with TRBD2. From germline, CDR1 is SGHVS and CDR2 FQNEAQ. The CDR3 covers 14 residues. Losses at the gene ends were 3 bases for V and 7 bases for J; bases not matched to a gene: 6. The CDR3 loop is CASSLTSRRNEQFF. CDR3 sequence (DNA): TGTGCCAGCAGCTTGACTAGCCGTCGTAATGAGCAGTTCTTC.

This chain uses TRBV6-5 with TRBJ2-1; D perhaps matches TRBD1 (5 bases). V was clipped by 8 bases and J by 0 bases, with 8 bases between them. From germline, CDR1 is MNHEY and CDR2 SVGAGI. This CDR3 has 13 residues. The CDR3 bases are TGTGCCAGCGGGCAGGGCTCCTACAATGAGCAGTTCTTC. As protein: CASGQGSYNEQFF.